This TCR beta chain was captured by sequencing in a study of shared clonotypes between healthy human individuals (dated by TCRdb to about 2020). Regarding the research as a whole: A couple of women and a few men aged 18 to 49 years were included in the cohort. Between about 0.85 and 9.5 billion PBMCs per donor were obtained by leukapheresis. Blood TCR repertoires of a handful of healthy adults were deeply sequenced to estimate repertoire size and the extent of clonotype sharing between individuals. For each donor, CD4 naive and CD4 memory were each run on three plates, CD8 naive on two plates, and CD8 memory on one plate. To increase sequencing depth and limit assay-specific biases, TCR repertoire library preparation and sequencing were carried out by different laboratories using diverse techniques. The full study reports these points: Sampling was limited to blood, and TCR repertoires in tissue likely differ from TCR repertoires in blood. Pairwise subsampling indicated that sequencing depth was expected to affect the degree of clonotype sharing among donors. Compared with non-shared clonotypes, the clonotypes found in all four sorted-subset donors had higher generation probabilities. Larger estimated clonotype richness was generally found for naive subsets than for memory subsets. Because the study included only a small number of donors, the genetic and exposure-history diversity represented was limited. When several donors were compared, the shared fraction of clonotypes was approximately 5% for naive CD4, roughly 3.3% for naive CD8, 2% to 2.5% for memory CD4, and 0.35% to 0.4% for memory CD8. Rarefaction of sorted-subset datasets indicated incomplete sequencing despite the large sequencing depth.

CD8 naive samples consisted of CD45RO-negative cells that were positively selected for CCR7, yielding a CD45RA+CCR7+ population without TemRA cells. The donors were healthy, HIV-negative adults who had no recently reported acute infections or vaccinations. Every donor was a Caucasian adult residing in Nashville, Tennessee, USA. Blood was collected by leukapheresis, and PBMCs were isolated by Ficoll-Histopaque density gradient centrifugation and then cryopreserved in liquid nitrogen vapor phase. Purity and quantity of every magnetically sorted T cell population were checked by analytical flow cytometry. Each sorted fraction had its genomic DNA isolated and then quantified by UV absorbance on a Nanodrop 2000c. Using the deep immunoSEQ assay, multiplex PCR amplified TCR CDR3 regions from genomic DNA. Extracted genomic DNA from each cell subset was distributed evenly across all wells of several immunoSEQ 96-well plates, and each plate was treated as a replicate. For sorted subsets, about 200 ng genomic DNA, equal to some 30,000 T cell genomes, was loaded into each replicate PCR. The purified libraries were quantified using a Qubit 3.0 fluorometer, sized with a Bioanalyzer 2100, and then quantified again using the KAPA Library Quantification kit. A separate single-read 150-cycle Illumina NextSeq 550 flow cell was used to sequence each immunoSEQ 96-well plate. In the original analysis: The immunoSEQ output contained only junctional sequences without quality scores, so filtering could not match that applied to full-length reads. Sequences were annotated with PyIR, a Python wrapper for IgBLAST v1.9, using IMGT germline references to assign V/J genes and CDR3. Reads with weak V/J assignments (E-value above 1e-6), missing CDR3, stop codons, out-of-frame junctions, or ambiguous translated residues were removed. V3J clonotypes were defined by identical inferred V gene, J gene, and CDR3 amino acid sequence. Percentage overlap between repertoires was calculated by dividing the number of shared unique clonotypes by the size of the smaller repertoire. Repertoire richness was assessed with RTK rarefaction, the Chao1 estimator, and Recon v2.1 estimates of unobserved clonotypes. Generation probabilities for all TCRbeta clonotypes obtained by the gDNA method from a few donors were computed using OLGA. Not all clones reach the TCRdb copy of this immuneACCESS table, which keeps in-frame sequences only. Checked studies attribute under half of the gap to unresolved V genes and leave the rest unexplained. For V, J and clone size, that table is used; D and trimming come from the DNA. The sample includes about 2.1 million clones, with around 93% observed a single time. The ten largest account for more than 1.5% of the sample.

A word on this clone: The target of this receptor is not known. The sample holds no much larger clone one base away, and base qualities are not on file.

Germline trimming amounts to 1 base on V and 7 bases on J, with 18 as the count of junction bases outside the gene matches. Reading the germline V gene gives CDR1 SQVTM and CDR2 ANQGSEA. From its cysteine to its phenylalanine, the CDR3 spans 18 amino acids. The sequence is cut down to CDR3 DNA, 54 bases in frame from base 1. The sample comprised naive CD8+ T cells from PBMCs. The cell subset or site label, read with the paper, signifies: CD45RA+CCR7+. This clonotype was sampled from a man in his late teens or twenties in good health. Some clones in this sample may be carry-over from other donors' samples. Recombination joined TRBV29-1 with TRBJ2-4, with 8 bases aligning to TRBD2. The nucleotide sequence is TGCAGCGTTGAAGTTCGAACTTCGGGAGGGTCGTGGGAGAACATTCAGTACTTC. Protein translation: CSVEVRTSGGSWENIQYF.